The 5 T cell receptor beta chains reported below all come from one sample, sequenced in a study of breast tumors, draining lymph nodes, adjacent tissues (dated by TCRdb to between 2015 and 2016). Library prep was done by multiplex PCR. The sequencer was an Illumina HiSeq 2000. TCRdb passed the public sequencing reads through fastp at Q25 and MiXCR, retaining productive beta sequences. Duplicate CDR3 protein sequences are folded into a single record with the most common DNA and genes. The sample table shows about 180,000 distinct CDR3 sequences, and about 30% are seen once. The ten largest clones represent 3.5% to 4.5% of the sample. Lymph node samples came from the axillary draining lymph nodes of breast cancer patients. Sequencing was carried out using axillary lymph node tissue. The receptors were gathered from a female donor with breast cancer. Some clones in this sample may be carry-over from other donors' samples.

Comments on this clonotype: A much larger clone lies a single base off, so this may be a read error. CDR3 sequence (DNA): TGTGCCAGCAGCTCAGGGACAGCCTTCTACGAGCAGTACTTC. It codes for CASSSGTAFYEQYF. This chain uses TRBV11-3 with TRBJ2-7; 7 nucleotides line up with TRBD1. Germline values: CDR1 SGHNT, CDR2 YENEEA. The CDR3 spans 14 residues. V trimming: 4 bases; J trimming: 3 bases; junction bases outside the gene matches: 6.

As concerns this clonotype: The CDR3 carries no conserved terminal phenylalanine or tryptophan, so it likely arises from a read error. The rearrangement uses TRBV20-1 and TRBJ2-2, with 7 bases identical to TRBD2. The CDR3 is 15 residues long. Germline V gene lookup returns CDR1 DFQATT and CDR2 SNEGSKA (reference sequence). Trimming removed 6 bases from V and 4 bases from J; junction bases left unmatched: 11. CDR3 DNA sequence: TGCAGTGCCCCGAGCGGGAACTCAATCACCGGGGAGCTGTTTCTT. Its protein is CSAPSGNSITGELFL.

This chain uses TRBV7-3 with TRBJ1-2; 8 bases are shared with TRBD1. The junction had 11 bases not matched to a gene; V was cut back by 5 bases and J by 12 bases. CDR1 and CDR2 from the germline V gene are SGHTA and FQGTGA. This CDR3 spans 13 amino acids. The CDR3 bases are TGTGCCAGCAGCACAGGGGGTCTCCGGCAGAACACCTTC. It codes for CASSTGGLRQNTF.

This clonotype was detected many times. The chain has TRBV2 and TRBJ2-1; no reliable D call. V was cut by 3 bases and J by 6 bases, with 0 bases left in between. The germline CDR1 and CDR2 sequences are SNHLY and FYNNEI. The CDR3 loop spans 10 amino acids. The CDR3 DNA sequence: TGTGCCAGCAGTGACAATGAGCAGTTCTTC. Translating gives CASSDNEQFF.

A word on this clonotype: This CDR3 is missing its conserved last phenylalanine or tryptophan, likely due to a read error. Because the CDR3's place on the DNA is in doubt, the DNA is left out and the CDR3 is given as listed by TCRdb. The rearrangement uses TRBV20-1 and TRBJ2-3; TRBD2, the D gene given by the table, was not confirmed from the DNA. Germline V gene sequence: CDR1 DFQATT, CDR2 SNEGSKA (reference sequence). The CDR3 region is 8 residues in length, termini included. The CDR3: CSAATVDI.